This T cell receptor beta chain was found in a study of regulatory T cells in long-lasting Graves disease. Trimming took 7 bases from V and 0 from J, leaving 19 bases between them. The length of the CDR3 is 16 residues. Noted time point: newly diagnosed GD, antithyroid drugs for less than 3 months. There was RNA extracted from PBMCs, and the TCR library was made from it. Library construction for TCR beta used iRepertoire HTBI primers and Arm-PCR of CDR3 regions. TCRdb reprocessed the multiplex PCR reads via MiXCR and lists one record per CDR3 protein. The sample has 200,000 to 250,000 distinct CDR3 sequences, around 16% seen once.

This clonotype was obtained from a female donor with Graves disease. The chain recombines TRBV12-3 or TRBV12-4 with TRBJ2-7; D is possibly TRBD2 (5 bases). This sample comprised peripheral blood mononuclear cells (PBMCs), obtained at new diagnosis, from a patient treated with antithyroid drugs. Here the CDR3 reads CASTSWERTSSYEQYF. CDR3 nucleotides: TGTGCCAGCACCTCCTGGGAGCGAACTAGCTCCTACGAGCAGTACTTC.